The rows below give T cell receptor beta chains drawn from one sample of a study of T-cell reconstitution after alpha-beta-depleted transplantation in children. TCRdb fed the PCR reads into MiXCR, producing one record per CDR3 protein. The sample holds some 180,000 distinct CDR3 sequences; approximately 7% are singletons and the top ten take around 5%. The source material was PBMCs, sampled before TCRalphabeta/CD19-depleted stem cell transplant. Source of these receptors: a boy aged 2 to 10 with acute lymphoblastic leukemia, due to receive a stem cell transplant. CDR3s include the opening cysteine and the closing phenylalanine or tryptophan.

cdr3_aa	v_call	j_call
CASSPSLFGTDTQYF	TRBV28	TRBJ2-3
CASSYSRLLGNTIYF	TRBV6-2/TRBV6-3	TRBJ1-3
CASSYSRDTGELFF	TRBV6-5	TRBJ2-2
CASSLEVRLAELFF	TRBV7-2	TRBJ2-2
CASSFWTGSTDTQYF	TRBV28	TRBJ2-3
CASSQDSSRASGTQYF	TRBV3-1	TRBJ2-7
CASSEARETQYF	TRBV25-1	TRBJ2-5
CASSPGQASYEQYF	TRBV12-3/TRBV12-4	TRBJ2-7
CASSELGSGYEQFF	TRBV6-4	TRBJ2-1
CASSTSTDTQYF	TRBV7-2	TRBJ2-3
CASSQTRGGKPQHF	TRBV7-2	TRBJ1-5
CASSQASGGGYEQYF	TRBV4-3	TRBJ2-7
CASSMPSGSHDEQFF	TRBV19	TRBJ2-1
CASRQDRGVRGELFF	TRBV12-3/TRBV12-4	TRBJ2-2
CATSRGAPSYNEQFF	TRBV15	TRBJ2-1
CSAGPGGPSPLHF	TRBV20-1	TRBJ1-6